Reported below is one TCR beta chain. The method was immunoSEQ multiplex PCR; TCRdb's version includes in-frame clones alone and lacks a portion of them. The top ten clones hold approximately 4% of a sample with under 150,000 clones, roughly 94% of them seen once. The data derive from a study of control samples from healthy donors and cancer patients. This clonotype originated in a young man in good health. Sequencing was carried out using blood.

CDR3 region: CASSLGLTERGGYEQYF. Written as DNA, the CDR3 is TGTGCCAGCAGCTTAGGCCTAACGGAGCGGGGGGGCTACGAGCAGTACTTC. The chain links TRBV13 to TRBJ2-7; 10 bases map to TRBD2. CDR3 length: 17 residues. Germline CDR1 and CDR2: PRHDT and FYEKMQ (reference sequence). Trimming cost V 0 bases and J 3 bases; bases outside gene matches: 8.